The source of this T cell receptor (beta chain) is a study of blood T cell repertoires in COVID-19. At the level of the study: T cells, B-cell-depleted T cells, or PBMCs supplied cDNA or gDNA.

V was cut by 0 bases and J by 0 bases, with 5 bases left in between. CDR3 length equals 15 residues. Germline CDR1 and CDR2: SGHTA and FQGTGA. Repertoires were generated with immunoSEQ multiplex PCR, while TCRdb's copy carries only in-frame clones and drops some. The sample contains some 290,000 clones, around 87% of which appear only once. J is TRBJ2-2 and V is TRBV7-3, with D perhaps matching TRBD2 (5 bases). This receptor was obtained from a woman aged 40 to 50 with COVID-19, enrolled during active disease. What was sequenced was peripheral blood. Here the CDR3 DNA reads TGTGCCAGCAGCTTAACCGGGACGAACACCGGGGAGCTGTTTTTT. Encoded protein: CASSLTGTNTGELFF. Full variable domain (outside the CDR3, taken from reference TRBV7-3 and TRBJ2-2): GAGVSQTPSNKVTEKGKYVELRCDPISGHTALYWYRQSLGQGPEFLIYFQGTGAADDSGLPNDRFFAVRPEGSVSTLKIQRTERGDSAVYLCASSLTGTNTGELFFGEGSRLTVL.